The 11 T cell receptor beta chains given below trace back to one sample, sequenced in a study of vaccination and CD4 T cells after COVID-19. The antigens these receptors bind are not known. This sample's treatment: approximately 10-day PBMC culture with coronavirus spike peptide pools or control peptides (ViraFEST assay). With the Oncomine TCR Beta short-read assay, DNA from cultured CD4+ T cells was sequenced. TCRdb used MiXCR to reprocess the PCR reads, holding one entry per CDR3 protein. The sample contains fewer than 15,000 distinct CDR3 sequences, around 61% of which appear only once. Sequenced: CD4+ T cells from blood, cultured in vitro. The receptor set was obtained from a human donor who had recovered from COVID-19.

The chain combines TRBV20-1 with TRBJ2-2, with D possibly being TRBD1 (5 bases). Germline lookup yields CDR1 DFQATT and CDR2 SNEGSKA (reference sequence). Trimming cost V 3 bases and J 3 bases, with 14 bases left between them. The CDR3 length is 15 residues. The CDR3 coding sequence is TGCAGTGCTAGGGGGCCAGGGTCGGACACCGGGGAGCTGTTTTTT. Encoded protein: CSARGPGSDTGELFF.

This sequence joins TRBV7-2 and TRBJ2-7, with D maybe TRBD2 (5 bases). V gave up 0 bases and J gave up 3 bases, with 9 bases separating them. Germline CDR1 SGHTA, CDR2 FQGNSA. There are 14 residues in the CDR3. This CDR3 reads CASSLAPGSYEQYF. CDR3 DNA: TGTGCCAGCAGCTTAGCGCCGGGGAGCTACGAGCAGTACTTC.

This chain joins TRBV3-1 and TRBJ2-5; unclear D gene. The V end was cut by 3 bases, the J end by 4 bases, with 6 bases between. The CDR3 runs to 12 residues. Germline V gene lookup returns CDR1 LGHDT and CDR2 YNNKEL (reference sequence). CDR3 coding DNA: TGTGCCAGCAGCCAGGTAGCAGAGACCCAGTACTTC. It specifies CASSQVAETQYF.

As DNA, the CDR3 is TGTGCCAGCAGGGTGGGACAGGGGAATCCTGAAGCTTTCTTT. Its protein product is CASRVGQGNPEAFF. The chain has TRBV7-9 and TRBJ1-1, with 10 nucleotides matching TRBD1. This CDR3 is 14 amino acids long. Germline values: CDR1 SEHNR, CDR2 FQNEAQ (reference sequence). V shed 6 bases and J 6 bases; nucleotides not matched to a gene: 7.

This clonotype was found a few times. This sequence joins TRBV2 and TRBJ1-3, with unresolved D. The CDR3 sequence is 15 residues long. V lost 4 bases and J 4 bases, leaving 14 bases between the germline ends. From germline, CDR1 is SNHLY and CDR2 FYNNEI. CDR3 protein: CASSVTLGSGNTIYF. In DNA form, the CDR3 reads TGTGCCAGCAGTGTAACGTTGGGCTCAGGAAACACCATATATTTT.

The gene calls are TRBV20-1 and TRBJ2-3; TRBD2 aligns across 11 bases. CDR1 and CDR2 from the germline V gene are DFQATT and SNEGSKA (reference sequence). V lost 4 bases to trimming and J lost 2 bases; unmatched junction nucleotides: 32. This CDR3 region has 24 residues. The CDR3 loop is CSAKTPALVGEGLAGGPLTDTQYF. The CDR3 nucleotides are TGCAGTGCTAAAACCCCCGCCTTAGTAGGGGAGGGGCTAGCGGGAGGTCCTCTCACAGATACGCAGTATTTT.

V is TRBV5-1 and J is TRBJ1-4; 7 nucleotides match TRBD1. The CDR3 runs to 14 residues. V lost 0 bases, J lost 8 bases, and 4 bases stayed unmatched. CDR1 and CDR2 (germline): SGHRS, YFSETQ. The CDR3 nucleotides read TGCGCCAGCAGCTTGGGACAGGGCGCGGAAAAACTGTTTTTT. This gives the protein CASSLGQGAEKLFF.

This clonotype was seen only a few times. The rearrangement joins TRBV20-1 to TRBJ2-5, with D possibly TRBD1 on 5 matching bases. Trimming pared 8 bases from V and 3 bases from J, leaving 13 bases between. This CDR3 region has 12 residues. Germline loops: CDR1 DFQATT, CDR2 SNEGSKA (reference sequence). CDR3 nucleotide sequence: TGCAGTTCCAGGGTTAGGAAAGAGACCCAGTACTTC. Translated: CSSRVRKETQYF.

The chain carries TRBV19 and TRBJ1-1, with D unresolved. Germline V gene data show CDR1 as LNHDA and CDR2 as SQIVND (reference sequence). V was pared by 5 bases and J by 4 bases, with 17 bases between. CDR3 length equals 15 residues. The CDR3: CASSLFGRFGTEAFF. The CDR3 coding sequence is TGTGCCAGTAGTTTATTCGGACGGTTCGGCACTGAAGCTTTCTTT.

The rearrangement uses TRBV20-1 and TRBJ1-6, with 8 bases aligning to TRBD1. V lost 6 bases and J lost 6; bases outside the gene matches: 4. The CDR3 contains 13 residues. The V gene's germline CDR1 is DFQATT and CDR2 SNEGSKA (reference sequence). CDR3 sequence reads: CSARDRSNSPLHF. The CDR3 bases are TGCAGTGCCCGGGACAGGAGTAATTCACCCCTCCACTTT.

V and J are TRBV7-2 and TRBJ1-2, with D hard to call. CDR3 length: 13 residues. Trimming removed 0 bases from V and 4 bases from J, with 6 bases in between. Germline CDR1 SGHTA, CDR2 FQGNSA. For the CDR3, the DNA is TGTGCCAGCAGCTTAGCCACGGTCTATGGCTACACCTTC. This gives the protein CASSLATVYGYTF.